One sample yielded the 26 T cell receptor beta chains listed below, sequenced in a study of OX40 agonist ivuxolimab in advanced cancers. Libraries were prepared by immunoSEQ multiplex PCR; TCRdb keeps only in-frame clonotypes and omits some of them. The table shows roughly 48,000 clones, with about 75% occurring only once. Sequences were derived from CD4+ or CD8+ T cells sorted from blood, sampled in a trial of the OX40 agonist ivuxolimab. The receptor source for this set is an adult with an advanced solid tumor such as melanoma, head and neck, liver or kidney cancer.

The chain joins TRBV6-1 to TRBJ2-6, with TRBD1 identical over 7 bases. Germline CDR1 MNHNS, CDR2 SASEGT. CDR3 length equals 17 residues. After removal of 2 bases from V and 3 bases from J, the junction contained 7 bases not matched to a gene. CDR3 sequence: CASSETEGALGANVLTF. The CDR3, as DNA: TGTGCCAGCAGTGAAACTGAGGGGGCGCTTGGGGCCAACGTCCTGACTTTC.

In nucleotides, the CDR3 is TGCGCCAGCAGCCTGATGCCTCAATATGGCTACACCTTC. Its translation: CASSLMPQYGYTF. V usage is TRBV4-3 and J usage is TRBJ1-2; D remains ambiguous. V was shortened by 4 bases and J by 5 bases, with 11 bases between the two germline ends. The CDR3 length is 13 residues. Germline CDR1 reads LGHNA; CDR2 reads YSLEER.

There are a few counts of this clone. The chain has TRBV5-1 and TRBJ1-4; D call uncertain. The CDR3 is 14 residues long. Per the germline V gene, CDR1 is SGHRS and CDR2 is YFSETQ. V was shortened by 5 bases and J by 0 bases, with 8 bases between the two germline ends. The CDR3 region has the DNA TGCGCCAGCAGTTGGACTTCAACTAATGAAAAACTGTTTTTT. It encodes CASSWTSTNEKLFF.

The genes are TRBV6-5 and TRBJ2-7; 11 nucleotides agree with TRBD2. Germline V gene sequence: CDR1 MNHEY, CDR2 SVGAGI. Unmatched junction bases numbered 2, after V lost 6 bases and J lost 1 base. The CDR3 length is 14 residues. The CDR3 nucleotides read TGTGCCAGCAGGAGACTAGCGGGGTCCTACGAGCAGTACTTC. Translated: CASRRLAGSYEQYF.

The chain employs TRBV5-6 and TRBJ2-3; maybe TRBD2 (5 bases). Germline V lookup: CDR1 SGHDT, CDR2 YYEEEE. V was shortened by 4 bases and J by 0 bases, with 12 bases between the two germline ends. The CDR3 covers 15 residues. The CDR3 DNA follows: TGTGCCAGCAGCCTAGAAGCGGTTAGCACAGATACGCAGTATTTT. Encoded protein: CASSLEAVSTDTQYF.

The chain couples TRBV11-3 to TRBJ2-1, with D perhaps being TRBD1 or TRBD2 (5 bases each). CDR3 length: 15 residues. Germline values: CDR1 SGHNT, CDR2 YENEEA. The ends were cut back, 5 bases at V and 3 bases at J, with 14 bases in the middle. The CDR3 nucleotides are TGTGCCAGCAGCGACCGGGACCGCGACTACAATGAGCAGTTCTTC. This translates into CASSDRDRDYNEQFF.

This clone was counted a few times. The chain has TRBV2 and TRBJ2-1, with D possibly matching TRBD2 (6 bases). The CDR3 has 13 residues. V lost 5 bases, J lost 9 bases, and 14 bases lay in between. The V gene's germline CDR1 is SNHLY and CDR2 FYNNEI. CDR3 region: CASSSVEGGEQFF. CDR3 coding DNA: TGTGCCAGCAGTTCGGTTGAGGGAGGTGAGCAGTTCTTC.

This clone turned up a few times. The V call is TRBV30, the J call TRBJ2-7, with D unresolved. The germline V and J ends were trimmed by 4 bases and 4 bases, with 17 bases remaining between them. The CDR3 covers 14 residues. Germline V gene sequence: CDR1 GTSNPN, CDR2 SVGIG (reference sequence). CDR3 protein: CAWKRASSKYEQYF. The CDR3 nucleotides read TGTGCCTGGAAAAGGGCCAGCTCAAAGTACGAGCAGTACTTC.

The V and J genes are TRBV18 and TRBJ1-1; maybe TRBD1 (5 bases). There are 12 residues in the CDR3. The germline gives CDR1 KGHSH, CDR2 LQKENI. Trimming pared 6 bases from V and 6 bases from J, leaving 11 bases between. The CDR3 region has the DNA TGTGCCAGCTCTCCTGGGGCCGCTGAAGCTTTCTTT. It is translated as CASSPGAAEAFF.

The chain is built from TRBV7-5 and TRBJ2-7; the table gives TRBD2 as D, unverified against the DNA. TRBV7-5 is flagged as a pseudogene. This CDR3 is 16 amino acids long. CDR3 loop: CARSYGLAEVWGEQYF. In DNA, the CDR3 is TGTGCCAGAAGCTACGGACTAGCGGAGGTATGGGGGGAGCAGTACTTC.

This clone showed up just once. This chain links TRBV6-5 with TRBJ2-7; unclear D gene. Germline V gene data show CDR1 as MNHEY and CDR2 as SVGAGI. The germline V and J ends were trimmed by 5 bases and 4 bases, with 6 bases remaining between them. CDR3 size: 11 residues. The CDR3 sequence is CASSEGYEQYF. The CDR3 DNA sequence: TGTGCCAGCAGTGAAGGTTACGAGCAGTACTTC.

The chain employs TRBV29-1 and TRBJ2-5, with TRBD2 matching over 8 bases. V was pared by 3 bases and J by 5 bases, with 8 bases of the junction left unmatched. Germline assignment: CDR1 SQVTM and CDR2 ANQGSEA. The CDR3 length is 14 residues. The CDR3 sequence is CSVEIAGIGETQYF. CDR3 DNA sequence: TGCAGCGTTGAGATAGCGGGAATCGGGGAGACCCAGTACTTC.

The chain carries TRBV30 and TRBJ2-3, with 12 bases identical to TRBD2. Germline trimming cut 2 bases from V and 5 bases from J; bases unmatched to any gene: 5. CDR3 length: 15 amino acids. Looked up from germline, CDR1 is GTSNPN and CDR2 is SVGIG (reference sequence). CDR3 bases: TGTGCCTGGAGTATCGGACTAGCGGGGCGAGATACGCAGTATTTT. Encoded protein: CAWSIGLAGRDTQYF.

The chain combines TRBV5-4 with TRBJ2-7; possibly TRBD2 for D (6 bases). V was trimmed by 2 bases and J by 3 bases, leaving 9 bases between them. The V gene's germline CDR1 is SGHNT and CDR2 YYREEE (reference sequence). This CDR3 region has 13 residues. The CDR3 is CASSFGGSYEQYF. DNA of the CDR3: TGTGCCAGCAGCTTTGGGGGGAGCTACGAGCAGTACTTC.

This chain links TRBV2 with TRBJ2-1; no reliable D call. Trimming took off 7 bases at V and 5 bases at J, with 9 bases between the two ends. Germline CDR1 SNHLY, CDR2 FYNNEI. The CDR3 loop spans 12 amino acids. The CDR3 DNA sequence: TGTGCCAGCACCTACTACAACAATGAGCAGTTCTTC. Translated: CASTYYNNEQFF.

The chain combines TRBV7-2 with TRBJ1-3, with no clear D. This CDR3 comprises 12 residues. V lost 5 bases to trimming and J lost 6 bases, with 8 bases between them. CDR1 is SGHTA and CDR2 is FQGNSA in the germline V gene. The CDR3 nucleotides are TGTGCCAGCAGCCGGGTTGAAAACACCATATATTTT. It yields the protein CASSRVENTIYF.

The chain carries TRBV30 and TRBJ2-1, with TRBD1 identical over 11 bases. Germline V gene lookup returns CDR1 GTSNPN and CDR2 SVGIG (reference sequence). The ends lost 4 bases at V and 2 bases at J; junction bases unmatched: 4. The CDR3 runs to 15 residues. The CDR3, as DNA: TGTGCCTGGACAGGGACAGGGGGAACCTACAATGAGCAGTTCTTC. This translates into CAWTGTGGTYNEQFF. Drawing the rest from reference TRBV30 and TRBJ2-1, the complete variable domain is SQTIHQWPATLVQPVGSPLSLECTVEGTSNPNLYWYRQAAGRGLQLLFYSVGIGQISSEVPQNLSASRPQDRQFILSSKKLLLSDSGFYLCAWTGTGGTYNEQFFGPGTRLTVL.

This clone was detected only once. The V gene is TRBV27, the J gene TRBJ2-4, with D hard to call. Trimming removed 7 bases from V and 2 bases from J, with 15 bases in between. The length of the CDR3 is 15 residues. Germline CDR1 MNHEY, CDR2 SMNVEV (reference sequence). The CDR3, as DNA: TGTGCCAGCAAAGTCGGTTACCTTCCCAAAAACATTCAGTACTTC. Protein product: CASKVGYLPKNIQYF.

J is TRBJ2-7 and V is TRBV7-8, with D perhaps TRBD1 or TRBD2 (6 bases each). Trimming removed 5 bases from V and 2 bases from J, with 16 bases in between. The CDR3 runs to 15 residues. Germline loops: CDR1 SGHVS, CDR2 FQNEAQ. The CDR3 protein is CASSLRRGPTYEQYF. CDR3 nucleotides: TGTGCCAGCAGCCTCCGACGGGGGCCCACCTACGAGCAGTACTTC.

CDR3 amino acids: CASSRRVSDTEAFF. The CDR3 nucleotides are TGTGCCAGCAGCCGTCGGGTTTCAGACACTGAAGCTTTCTTT. The chain is built from TRBV11-3 and TRBJ1-1, with no clear D. CDR3 length: 14 residues. The germline CDR1 and CDR2 sequences are SGHNT and YENEEA. Trimming took 5 bases from V and 3 from J, leaving 13 bases between them.

The V gene is TRBV2, the J gene TRBJ1-6; D gene unclear. The germline V and J ends were trimmed by 6 bases and 7 bases, with 10 bases remaining between them. The germline gives CDR1 SNHLY, CDR2 FYNNEI. The CDR3 spans 13 residues. CDR3 in amino acids: CASRPEGNSPLHF. DNA for the CDR3: TGTGCCAGCAGGCCCGAAGGCAATTCACCCCTCCACTTT.

The rearrangement joins TRBV15 to TRBJ1-4; maybe TRBD1 (5 bases). Germline V gene lookup returns CDR1 LNHNV and CDR2 YYDKDF (reference sequence). This CDR3 has 13 amino acids. The V gene lost 0 bases and the J gene lost 17 bases, with 16 bases spanning the gap. CDR3 in DNA: TGTGCCACCAGCAGAGATCGCGAGGGGAAAATCTTTTTT. Its protein product is CATSRDREGKIFF. Supplemented by reference TRBV15 and TRBJ1-4, the full variable domain reads DAMVIQNPRYQVTQFGKPVTLSCSQTLNHNVMYWYQQKSSQAPKLLFHYYDKDFNNEADTPDNFQSRRPNTSFCFLDIRSPGLGDTAMYLCATSRDREGKIFFGSGTQLSVL.

This clone turned up a few times. The chain has TRBV10-2 and TRBJ1-5; D is unresolved. This CDR3 has 13 residues. Germline assignment: CDR1 WSHSY and CDR2 SAAADI. V lost 0 bases and J 7 bases, leaving 7 bases between the germline ends. CDR3 residues: CASSESARQPQHF. Here the CDR3 DNA reads TGCGCCAGCAGTGAGTCGGCTCGGCAGCCCCAGCATTTT.

The chain links TRBV7-7 to TRBJ1-1; perhaps TRBD1 as D (5 bases). CDR3 length: 15 residues. The V end lost 5 bases, the J end lost 1 base, and 14 bases lay between the germline ends. Germline V lookup: CDR1 SSHAT, CDR2 FNYEAQ (reference sequence). In DNA form, the CDR3 reads TGTGCCAGCAGCCCATGGGACTCCGAGAACACTGAAGCTTTCTTT. This translates into CASSPWDSENTEAFF.

V and J are TRBV19 and TRBJ2-3; no clear D gene. V was shortened by 1 base and J by 6 bases, with 14 bases between the two germline ends. The germline gives CDR1 LNHDA, CDR2 SQIVND (reference sequence). The CDR3 is 15 amino acids. The CDR3, as DNA: TGTGCCAGTAGTATAGGTAGCTACCCTTCCGATACGCAGTATTTT. Residues: CASSIGSYPSDTQYF.

Points on this clone: At the DNA level, this CDR3 is encoded by other sequences in the same sample as well. V gene TRBV7-2 combines with J gene TRBJ2-5; D gene unclear. The V and J ends lost 1 base and 2 bases respectively, with 5 bases between them. The CDR3 extends over 13 amino acids. The V gene's germline CDR1 is SGHTA and CDR2 FQGNSA. DNA for the CDR3: TGTGCCAGCAGCTTAGACCGGCAAGAGACCCAGTACTTC. Residues: CASSLDRQETQYF. The full variable domain, with the rest looked up from reference TRBV7-2 and TRBJ2-5, is GAGVSQSPSNKVTEKGKDVELRCDPISGHTALYWYRQSLGQGLEFLIYFQGNSAPDKSGLPSDRFSAERTGGSVSTLTIQRTQQEDSAVYLCASSLDRQETQYFGPGTRLLVL.